This TCR beta chain was observed in a study of cytomegalovirus exposure and HLA in healthy donors. Use of 60 Vbeta and 13 Jbeta primers characterized the PCR. Assay: immunoSEQ multiplex PCR; the TCRdb copy retains only in-frame clones and omits some. The data contain 110,000 to 150,000 clones, approximately 80% of them seen just once; the ten biggest clones take up around 4.5%. Germline lookup yields CDR1 SEHNR and CDR2 FQNEAQ (reference sequence). CDR3 length: 12 amino acids. Points on this clone: Compared with germline, one end of the junction differs, possibly owing to a read error.

The V and J genes are TRBV7-9 and TRBJ1-1; unclear D gene. Sample: PBMCs. This receptor was obtained from a woman aged 40 to 55 in good health and CMV-seropositive. CDR3 residues: CSSSAYSAEAFF. CDR3 coding DNA: TGTTCCAGCAGCGCCTATTCGGCTGAAGCTTTCTTT.